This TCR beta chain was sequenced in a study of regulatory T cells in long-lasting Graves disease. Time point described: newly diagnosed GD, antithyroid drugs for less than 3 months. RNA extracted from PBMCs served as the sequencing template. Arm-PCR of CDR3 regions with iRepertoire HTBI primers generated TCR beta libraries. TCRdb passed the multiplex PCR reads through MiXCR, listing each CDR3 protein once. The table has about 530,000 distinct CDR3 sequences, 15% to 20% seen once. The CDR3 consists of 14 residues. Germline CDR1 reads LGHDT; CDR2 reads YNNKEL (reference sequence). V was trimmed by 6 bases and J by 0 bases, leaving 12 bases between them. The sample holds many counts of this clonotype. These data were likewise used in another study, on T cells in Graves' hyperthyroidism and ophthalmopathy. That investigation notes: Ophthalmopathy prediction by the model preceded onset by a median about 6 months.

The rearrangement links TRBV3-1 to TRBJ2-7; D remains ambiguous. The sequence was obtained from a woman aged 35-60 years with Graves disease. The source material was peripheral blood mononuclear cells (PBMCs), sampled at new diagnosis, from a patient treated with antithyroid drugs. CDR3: CASSSGLSSYEQYF. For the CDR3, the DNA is TGTGCCAGCAGTTCCGGGCTCAGCTCCTACGAGCAGTACTTC.